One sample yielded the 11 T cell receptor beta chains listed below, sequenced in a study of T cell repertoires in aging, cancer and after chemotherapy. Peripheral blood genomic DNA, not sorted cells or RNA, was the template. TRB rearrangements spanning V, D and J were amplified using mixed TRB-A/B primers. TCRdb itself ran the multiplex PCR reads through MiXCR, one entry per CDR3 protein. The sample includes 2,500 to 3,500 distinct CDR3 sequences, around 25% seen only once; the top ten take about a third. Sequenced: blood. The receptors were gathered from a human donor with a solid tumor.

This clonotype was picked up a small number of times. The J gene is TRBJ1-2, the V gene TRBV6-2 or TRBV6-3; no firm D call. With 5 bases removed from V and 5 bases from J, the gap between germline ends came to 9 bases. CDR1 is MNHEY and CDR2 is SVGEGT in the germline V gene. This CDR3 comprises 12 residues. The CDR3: CASSLGFYGYTF. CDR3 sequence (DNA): TGTGCCAGCAGTCTAGGATTTTATGGCTACACCTTC.

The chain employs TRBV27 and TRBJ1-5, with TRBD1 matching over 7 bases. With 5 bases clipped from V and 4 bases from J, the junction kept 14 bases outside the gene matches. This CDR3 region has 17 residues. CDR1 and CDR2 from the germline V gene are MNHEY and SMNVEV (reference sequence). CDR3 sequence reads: CASSPNPLQGRNQPQHF. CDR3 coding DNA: TGTGCCAGCAGTCCCAACCCCTTACAGGGGCGGAATCAGCCCCAGCATTTT.

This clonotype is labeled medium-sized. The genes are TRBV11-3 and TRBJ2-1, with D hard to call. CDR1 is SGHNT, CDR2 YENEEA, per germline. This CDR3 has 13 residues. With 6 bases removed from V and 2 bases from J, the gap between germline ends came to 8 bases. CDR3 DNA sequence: TGTGCCAGCAGTTGGGCAGCCTACAATGAGCAGTTCTTC. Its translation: CASSWAAYNEQFF.

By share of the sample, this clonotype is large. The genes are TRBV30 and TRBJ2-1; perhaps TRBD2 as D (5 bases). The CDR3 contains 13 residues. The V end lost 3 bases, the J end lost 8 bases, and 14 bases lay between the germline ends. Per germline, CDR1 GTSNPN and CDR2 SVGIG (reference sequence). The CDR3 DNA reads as TGTGCCTGGAGGGACTCCAGAGCGCATGAGCAGTTCTTC. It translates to CAWRDSRAHEQFF.

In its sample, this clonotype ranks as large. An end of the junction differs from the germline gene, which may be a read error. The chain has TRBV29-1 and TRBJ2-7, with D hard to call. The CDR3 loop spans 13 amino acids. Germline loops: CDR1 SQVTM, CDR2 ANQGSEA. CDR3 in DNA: TGCAGCGCTGAAGGTGGGGTCTCCTACGAGCAGTACTTC. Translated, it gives CSAEGGVSYEQYF.

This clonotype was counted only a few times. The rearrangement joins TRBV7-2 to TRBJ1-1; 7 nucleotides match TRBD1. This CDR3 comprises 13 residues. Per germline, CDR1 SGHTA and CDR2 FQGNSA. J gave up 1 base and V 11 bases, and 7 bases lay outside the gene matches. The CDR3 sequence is CAVYRGPNTEAFF. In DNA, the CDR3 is TGTGCCGTATACAGGGGTCCGAACACTGAAGCTTTCTTT.

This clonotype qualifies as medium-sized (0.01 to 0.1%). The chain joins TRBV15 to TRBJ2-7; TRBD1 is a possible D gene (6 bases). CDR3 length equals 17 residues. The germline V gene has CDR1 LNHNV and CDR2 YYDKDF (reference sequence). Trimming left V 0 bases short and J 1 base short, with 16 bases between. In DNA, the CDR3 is TGTGCCACCAGCAGAGAGTTCAAACGGACAGCATCCTACGAGCAGTACTTC. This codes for CATSREFKRTASYEQYF.

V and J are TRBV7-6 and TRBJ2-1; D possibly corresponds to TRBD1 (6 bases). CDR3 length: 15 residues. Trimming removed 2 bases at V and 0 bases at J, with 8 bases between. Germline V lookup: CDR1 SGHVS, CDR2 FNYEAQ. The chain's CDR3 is CASSLQQGSYNEQFF. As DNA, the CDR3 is TGTGCCAGCAGCTTACAACAGGGCTCCTACAATGAGCAGTTCTTC.

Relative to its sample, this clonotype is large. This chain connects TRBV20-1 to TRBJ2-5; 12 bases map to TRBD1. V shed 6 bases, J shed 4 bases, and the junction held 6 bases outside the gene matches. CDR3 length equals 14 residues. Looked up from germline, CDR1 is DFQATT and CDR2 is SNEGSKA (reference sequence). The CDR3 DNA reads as TGCAGTGCGTCGGGACAGGGGGCGCGAGAGACCCAGTACTTC. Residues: CSASGQGARETQYF.

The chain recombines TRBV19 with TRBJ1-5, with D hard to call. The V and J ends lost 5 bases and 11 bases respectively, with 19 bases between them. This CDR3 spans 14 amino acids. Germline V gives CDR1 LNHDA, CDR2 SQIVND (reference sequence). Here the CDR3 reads CASSPIVLRESQHF. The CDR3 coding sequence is TGTGCCAGTAGTCCTATCGTATTAAGGGAGTCCCAGCATTTT.

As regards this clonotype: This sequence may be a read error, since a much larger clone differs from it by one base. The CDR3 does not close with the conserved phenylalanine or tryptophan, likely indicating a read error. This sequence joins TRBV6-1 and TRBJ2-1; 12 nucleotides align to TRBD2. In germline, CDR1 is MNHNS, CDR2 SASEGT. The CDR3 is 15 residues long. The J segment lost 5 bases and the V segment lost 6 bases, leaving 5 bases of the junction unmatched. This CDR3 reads CASRRLAGAHNEQFL. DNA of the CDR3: TGTGCCAGCAGGAGACTAGCGGGAGCACACAATGAGCAGTTCTTG.